This T cell receptor beta chain was recovered during a study of T cell responses to AZD1222 COVID-19 vaccine. The study, taken as a whole, reports: Sampled repertoires all dated from after the peak T cell response. Following two doses of AZD1222, Spike-specific TCR breadth and depth rose.

Note on this clone: Its antigen is unknown.

TCRdb's table, derived via immunoSEQ multiplex PCR, lists solely in-frame clones and lacks some. The sample consists of some 130,000 clones, roughly 90% of them appearing once. Per the germline V gene, CDR1 is SGHNT and CDR2 is YENEEA. The CDR3 has 11 amino acids. V lost 2 bases, J lost 7 bases, and 5 bases lay in between. The rearrangement links TRBV11-3 to TRBJ1-1; D not certain. This TCR came from an adult who received the AZD1222 COVID-19 vaccine. Sequences were derived from peripheral blood, sampled 28 days after the second AZD1222 dose. CDR3: CASSLTGEAFF. CDR3 nucleotide sequence: TGTGCCAGCAGCTTAACCGGTGAAGCTTTCTTT.